These T cell receptor beta chains were read from a single sample in a study of T cell repertoires in cytomegalovirus infection. Via MiXCR, TCRdb re-called the reads, giving one row per CDR3 protein. The sample contains 300,000 to 400,000 distinct CDR3 sequences, 9.5% of which appear only once. The specimen sequenced was PBMCs. The origin of the receptors is a human donor in good health (CMV status not recorded). Some clones in this sample may be carry-over from other donors' samples. The CDR3 runs from the conserved cysteine through the conserved F or W. D genes are given only for firm matches. Clone size appears in some rows only: once, few, many, or a class for an expanded clone.

cdr3_nt: TGTGCCAGCACCTCGAGCCCTAGGAATGAGCAGTTCTTC
cdr3_aa: CASTSSPRNEQFF
clone_size: few
d_call: NA
v_call: TRBV6-2/TRBV6-3
j_call: TRBJ2-1

cdr3_nt: TGTGCCAGCAGCTTAACCGGACGGGATTACGAGCAGTACTTC
cdr3_aa: CASSLTGRDYEQYF
clone_size: many
d_call: NA
v_call: TRBV7-3
j_call: TRBJ2-7

cdr3_nt: TGTGCCAGCAGCTTAATGCGGGGAGAAGAGACCCAGTACTTC
cdr3_aa: CASSLMRGEETQYF
clone_size: many
d_call: NA
v_call: TRBV7-2
j_call: TRBJ2-5

cdr3_nt: TGTGCCAGCAGCTCGGGACTATCCCCCTCTGGGGCCAACGTCCTGACTTTC
cdr3_aa: CASSSGLSPSGANVLTF
clone_size: many
d_call: TRBD2
v_call: TRBV7-2
j_call: TRBJ2-6

cdr3_nt: TGTGCCAGCAGTCCCGGACTAGCGGGACATTGGTACTTC
cdr3_aa: CASSPGLAGHWYF
clone_size: many
d_call: TRBD2
v_call: TRBV28
j_call: TRBJ2-7

cdr3_nt: TGTGCCTGGAGTTGGGCGGCTAGCGGGACCGGGGAGCTGTTTTTT
cdr3_aa: CAWSWAASGTGELFF
clone_size: few
d_call: TRBD2
v_call: TRBV30
j_call: TRBJ2-2

cdr3_nt: TGTGCCAGCTCACCACTGGGGGGCCCAGATACGCAGTATTTC
cdr3_aa: CASSPLGGPDTQYF
clone_size: NA
d_call: NA
v_call: TRBV18
j_call: TRBJ2-3

cdr3_nt: TGTGCCAGCAGTGAAGCGCGGACGGGAGGGCCGGAGACCCAGTACTTC
cdr3_aa: CASSEARTGGPETQYF
clone_size: few
d_call: TRBD2
v_call: TRBV6-1
j_call: TRBJ2-5

cdr3_nt: TGTGCCAGTAGTCAGCTAGCGGGGGTCCAAGAGACCCAGTACTTC
cdr3_aa: CASSQLAGVQETQYF
clone_size: many
d_call: TRBD2
v_call: TRBV19
j_call: TRBJ2-5

cdr3_nt: TGTGCCAGCAGCTTACTAGCGGGAGACGAGACCCAGTACTTC
cdr3_aa: CASSLLAGDETQYF
clone_size: many
d_call: TRBD2
v_call: TRBV12-3/TRBV12-4
j_call: TRBJ2-5

cdr3_nt: TGTGCCAGCAGCTTATCGAGGACTCCCCCCGGCGGGCAGTACTTC
cdr3_aa: CASSLSRTPPGGQYF
clone_size: many
d_call: NA
v_call: TRBV11-2
j_call: TRBJ2-7

cdr3_nt: TGTGCCAGCAGCAGTAGCACTGAAGCTTTCTTT
cdr3_aa: CASSSSTEAFF
clone_size: NA
d_call: NA
v_call: TRBV5-4
j_call: TRBJ1-1

cdr3_nt: TGCGCCAGCAACCCCTCAGGACAGGGGTCTAACGAGCAGTACTTC
cdr3_aa: CASNPSGQGSNEQYF
clone_size: few
d_call: TRBD1
v_call: TRBV5-1
j_call: TRBJ2-7

cdr3_nt: TGCAGTGCCCAGGGAACTAACTATGGCTACACCTTC
cdr3_aa: CSAQGTNYGYTF
clone_size: NA
d_call: NA
v_call: TRBV20-1
j_call: TRBJ1-2

cdr3_nt: TGTGCCAGCAGCCCCCTGACAGGGCATGACACTGAAGCTTTCTTT
cdr3_aa: CASSPLTGHDTEAFF
clone_size: many
d_call: TRBD1
v_call: TRBV7-9
j_call: TRBJ1-1

cdr3_nt: TGTGCCAGCAGCCAGCGGCTAGCGGGGGGAGGAGATACGCAGTATTTT
cdr3_aa: CASSQRLAGGGDTQYF
clone_size: few
d_call: TRBD2
v_call: TRBV7-2
j_call: TRBJ2-3

cdr3_nt: TGTGCCAGCAGCTTCGGCTCGGGCCAGCCCCAGCATTTT
cdr3_aa: CASSFGSGQPQHF
clone_size: many
d_call: NA
v_call: TRBV7-2
j_call: TRBJ1-5

cdr3_nt: TGTGCCAGCAAAACCGAAGAGAAGGATTTAACTGAAGCTTTCTTT
cdr3_aa: CASKTEEKDLTEAFF
clone_size: many
d_call: NA
v_call: TRBV7-8
j_call: TRBJ1-1

cdr3_nt: TGTGCCAGCAGCATGCGCCCTAGCGGGGCCCCCTACGAGCAGTACTTC
cdr3_aa: CASSMRPSGAPYEQYF
clone_size: few
d_call: TRBD2
v_call: TRBV11-2
j_call: TRBJ2-7

cdr3_nt: TGTGCCAGCAGCTTAAGGCGGTTAAGCCCTGACGAGCAGTACTTC
cdr3_aa: CASSLRRLSPDEQYF
clone_size: many
d_call: NA
v_call: TRBV7-2
j_call: TRBJ2-7

cdr3_nt: TGTGCCAGCGGGGGACCGCGGGGCACTGAAGCTTTCTTT
cdr3_aa: CASGGPRGTEAFF
clone_size: NA
d_call: NA
v_call: TRBV7-2
j_call: TRBJ1-1

cdr3_nt: TGTGCCATCAGTGAGTCAACGGGAGCCCCCTACGAGCAGTACTTC
cdr3_aa: CAISESTGAPYEQYF
clone_size: NA
d_call: NA
v_call: TRBV10-3
j_call: TRBJ2-7

cdr3_nt: TGTGCCAGCAGCTTCTGGGACAGAGGAAACAATGAGCAGTTCTTC
cdr3_aa: CASSFWDRGNNEQFF
clone_size: many
d_call: TRBD1
v_call: TRBV7-6
j_call: TRBJ2-1

cdr3_nt: TGTGCCAGCAGCCCCTCGTTAACTGCTAATACGCAGTATTTT
cdr3_aa: CASSPSLTANTQYF
clone_size: many
d_call: NA
v_call: TRBV7-2
j_call: TRBJ2-3

cdr3_nt: TGTGCCACCAGTGACACTAGAGCGGGACCTAGCACAGATACGCAGTATTTT
cdr3_aa: CATSDTRAGPSTDTQYF
clone_size: few
d_call: TRBD2
v_call: TRBV24-1
j_call: TRBJ2-3

cdr3_nt: TGTGCCAGCAGCCGAAGTACGGGACAGGGGGCTACGAGCTCCTACAATGAGCAGTTCTTC
cdr3_aa: CASSRSTGQGATSSYNEQFF
clone_size: many
d_call: TRBD1
v_call: TRBV7-2
j_call: TRBJ2-1

cdr3_nt: TGTGCCAGCAGCTTTTACAGATCCTCCTACGAGCAGTACTTC
cdr3_aa: CASSFYRSSYEQYF
clone_size: many
d_call: NA
v_call: TRBV7-2
j_call: TRBJ2-7

cdr3_nt: TGTGCCAGCAGCTTTAGGACAGGGGTGACTGAAGCTTTCTTT
cdr3_aa: CASSFRTGVTEAFF
clone_size: NA
d_call: TRBD1
v_call: TRBV12-3/TRBV12-4
j_call: TRBJ1-1

cdr3_nt: TGTGCCAGCAGCTTAGGGACGCCAAGGGGGGTCGGCTACACCTTC
cdr3_aa: CASSLGTPRGVGYTF
clone_size: many
d_call: NA
v_call: TRBV7-9
j_call: TRBJ1-2

cdr3_nt: TGTGCCAGCAGCCAACCCTCCGGGGGGGGGAATGGCTACACCTTC
cdr3_aa: CASSQPSGGGNGYTF
clone_size: NA
d_call: NA
v_call: TRBV4-2
j_call: TRBJ1-2

cdr3_nt: TGTGCCAGCAGTTGGCTTTCTCCGGGGGATTATGGCTACACCTTC
cdr3_aa: CASSWLSPGDYGYTF
clone_size: few
d_call: NA
v_call: TRBV28
j_call: TRBJ1-2

cdr3_nt: TGTGCCAGCAGCCCCACGGGACCAAAGACCGGGGAGCTGTTTTTT
cdr3_aa: CASSPTGPKTGELFF
clone_size: many
d_call: NA
v_call: TRBV7-6
j_call: TRBJ2-2

cdr3_nt: TGTGCCAGCAGCGCCGGGATAGGAGGCTACACCTTC
cdr3_aa: CASSAGIGGYTF
clone_size: many
d_call: NA
v_call: TRBV7-2
j_call: TRBJ1-2

cdr3_nt: TGTGCCAGTAGTACCCCCGACTTCTATGGCTACACCTTC
cdr3_aa: CASSTPDFYGYTF
clone_size: NA
d_call: NA
v_call: TRBV19
j_call: TRBJ1-2

cdr3_nt: TGTGCCAGCAGCTTAGTGGGGACAGCCCAGAACACTGAAGCTTTCTTT
cdr3_aa: CASSLVGTAQNTEAFF
clone_size: many
d_call: TRBD1
v_call: TRBV7-9
j_call: TRBJ1-1

cdr3_nt: TGCGCCAGCAGCCAGGGTCGGTGGAGCGGGAGGAACAATGAGCAGTTCTTC
cdr3_aa: CASSQGRWSGRNNEQFF
clone_size: NA
d_call: TRBD2
v_call: TRBV4-3
j_call: TRBJ2-1

cdr3_nt: TGTGCCAGCAGCTGGGGTATTCGGGGGGCATCGGATCCTCGACAACAAGGCTACACCTTC
cdr3_aa: CASSWGIRGASDPRQQGYTF
clone_size: NA
d_call: NA
v_call: TRBV7-9
j_call: TRBJ1-2

cdr3_nt: TGTGCCAGCAGCCCCGGACGGATCGGGGAGCTGTTTTTT
cdr3_aa: CASSPGRIGELFF
clone_size: NA
d_call: NA
v_call: TRBV6-5
j_call: TRBJ2-2

cdr3_nt: TGTGCCAGCAGTTCCCTACGTGACCTCGGAGAAGTTGACTACAATGAGCAGTTCTTC
cdr3_aa: CASSSLRDLGEVDYNEQFF
clone_size: NA
d_call: NA
v_call: TRBV6-2/TRBV6-3
j_call: TRBJ2-1

cdr3_nt: TGTGCCAGCAGCTTAATAGACACTGAAGCTTTCTTT
cdr3_aa: CASSLIDTEAFF
clone_size: NA
d_call: NA
v_call: TRBV7-6
j_call: TRBJ1-1

cdr3_nt: TGTGCCAGCGCCCCCCTCATTTCTGGGGCCAACGTCCTGACTTTC
cdr3_aa: CASAPLISGANVLTF
clone_size: NA
d_call: NA
v_call: TRBV19
j_call: TRBJ2-6

cdr3_nt: TGTGCCAGCACTCTAGGGACTTACGAGCAGTACTTC
cdr3_aa: CASTLGTYEQYF
clone_size: many
d_call: NA
v_call: TRBV12-3/TRBV12-4
j_call: TRBJ2-7

cdr3_nt: TGTGCCAGCAGCAAAGACAATATTCTGAGGAACACTGAAGCTTTCTTT
cdr3_aa: CASSKDNILRNTEAFF
clone_size: NA
d_call: NA
v_call: TRBV5-6
j_call: TRBJ1-1

cdr3_nt: TGTGCCACCGGGAACGGGGAGCTGTTTTTT
cdr3_aa: CATGNGELFF
clone_size: NA
d_call: NA
v_call: TRBV19
j_call: TRBJ2-2

cdr3_nt: TGTGCCAGCAGCTTAAGGGCCCCAGCGGGGGGATTCACAGATACGCAGTATTTT
cdr3_aa: CASSLRAPAGGFTDTQYF
clone_size: NA
d_call: TRBD2
v_call: TRBV7-3
j_call: TRBJ2-3

cdr3_nt: TGTGCCAGCAGGGTGGGGCCTCGCTCTGGGGCCAACGTCCTGACTTTC
cdr3_aa: CASRVGPRSGANVLTF
clone_size: NA
d_call: NA
v_call: TRBV6-2/TRBV6-3
j_call: TRBJ2-6

cdr3_nt: TGTGCCAGCAGCTTAAAGTTCAATCAGCCCCAGCATTTT
cdr3_aa: CASSLKFNQPQHF
clone_size: many
d_call: NA
v_call: TRBV11-2
j_call: TRBJ1-5

cdr3_nt: TGTGCCAGCACCTCAGGTCGTGGCGGGGCCAACGTCCTGACTTTC
cdr3_aa: CASTSGRGGANVLTF
clone_size: NA
d_call: NA
v_call: TRBV6-1
j_call: TRBJ2-6

cdr3_nt: TGTGCCAGCAGCCACACACAATTCGGACAGGGGACCACCGGGGAGCTGTTTTTT
cdr3_aa: CASSHTQFGQGTTGELFF
clone_size: few
d_call: TRBD1
v_call: TRBV7-8
j_call: TRBJ2-2

cdr3_nt: TGTGCCAGCAGGGGTGAGAGGGTTAAGGAGACCCAGTACTTC
cdr3_aa: CASRGERVKETQYF
clone_size: few
d_call: NA
v_call: TRBV12-3/TRBV12-4
j_call: TRBJ2-5

cdr3_nt: TGTGCCAGTAGTTTCAGGATGAACACTGAAGCTTTCTTT
cdr3_aa: CASSFRMNTEAFF
clone_size: few
d_call: NA
v_call: TRBV19
j_call: TRBJ1-1

cdr3_nt: TGTGCCAGCAGCCCCCGGACTAGCGGGGGGCCAGAGCAGTATTTT
cdr3_aa: CASSPRTSGGPEQYF
clone_size: NA
d_call: TRBD2
v_call: TRBV7-2
j_call: TRBJ2-3

cdr3_nt: TGTGCCAGCAGCTTAGTTGCCTCGCAGGGGGCAAATACGCAGTATTTT
cdr3_aa: CASSLVASQGANTQYF
clone_size: many
d_call: TRBD1
v_call: TRBV7-2
j_call: TRBJ2-3

cdr3_nt: TGTGCCAGCAGCTTAGCACGGTCCAATGAAAAACTGTTTTTT
cdr3_aa: CASSLARSNEKLFF
clone_size: many
d_call: NA
v_call: TRBV7-2
j_call: TRBJ1-4

cdr3_nt: TGTGCCAGCAGCTTACTCCAGTCCTTATCCTCTGGAAACACCATATATTTT
cdr3_aa: CASSLLQSLSSGNTIYF
clone_size: few
d_call: NA
v_call: TRBV13
j_call: TRBJ1-3

cdr3_nt: TGTGCCAGCAGCTTACTCTGGAACTCTGGAAACACCATATATTTT
cdr3_aa: CASSLLWNSGNTIYF
clone_size: many
d_call: NA
v_call: TRBV7-2
j_call: TRBJ1-3

cdr3_nt: TGTGCCATCAGTGCCGGTCAGCTCACAGATACGCAGTATTTT
cdr3_aa: CAISAGQLTDTQYF
clone_size: few
d_call: NA
v_call: TRBV10-3
j_call: TRBJ2-3